A selection of T cell receptor beta chains follows, all from one sample in a study of T cell changes during pregnancy in multiple sclerosis. The protocol was immunoSEQ multiplex PCR, while the TCRdb copy is restricted to in-frame clones and leaves out a portion. The table shows 49,000 or so clones, with around 92% occurring only once. The sequencing here drew on peripheral blood, taken in the third trimester of pregnancy. The receptors derive from a female donor with multiple sclerosis, enrolled in a pregnancy study. Both conserved end residues are part of each CDR3. D genes are given only for firm matches. Clone size is not always given. Where it is, it says once, few, many or a class for expanded clones.

size	V	J	D	DNA	CDR3
NA	TRBV5-1	TRBJ2-7	TRBD1	TGCGCCAGCAGCTCATCGGGACAGATCTACGAGCAGTACTTC	CASSSSGQIYEQYF
NA	TRBV19	TRBJ1-5	NA	TGTGCCAGTAGTATAGTTCAGGTCCATGATCAGCCCCAGCATTTT	CASSIVQVHDQPQHF
NA	TRBV7-7	TRBJ2-2	TRBD2	TGTGCTAGCAGACCGACTAGCGGGTCCAGGGGGGAGCTGTTTTTT	CASRPTSGSRGELFF
NA	TRBV18	TRBJ1-3	NA	TGTGCCAGCTCACCCGACTTCTCTGGAAACACCATATATTTT	CASSPDFSGNTIYF
NA	TRBV6-4	TRBJ2-2	TRBD1	TGTGCCAGCAGACCGGACAGGGCCGGGGAGCTGTTTTTT	CASRPDRAGELFF
NA	TRBV2	TRBJ2-5	TRBD1	TGTGCCAGCAGTGAACGACAGGGGGACCGGCTTTCTAGTTTTCCGACCCAGTACTTC	CASSERQGDRLSSFPTQYF
NA	TRBV7-9	TRBJ2-1	NA	TGTGCCAGCAGCTGGACAGTCCTATTGGACAATGAGCAGTTCTTC	CASSWTVLLDNEQFF
NA	TRBV27	TRBJ2-7	NA	TGTGCCAGCAGCCGGAAGTGGAGCGGTTCCTACGAGCAGTACTTC	CASSRKWSGSYEQYF
NA	TRBV6-5	TRBJ1-2	NA	TGTGCCAGCAGTTACTCAACAGGGATTAACTATGGCTACACCTTC	CASSYSTGINYGYTF
once	TRBV5-8	TRBJ2-5	TRBD1	TGTGCCAGCAGCCAACGGACAGGGAAGGGGGAGACCCAGTACTTC	CASSQRTGKGETQYF
NA	TRBV29-1	TRBJ2-6	TRBD1	TGCAGCGTTGAAGTTGGACAGGGGGCTAGTGGGGCCAACGTCCTGACTTTC	CSVEVGQGASGANVLTF
NA	TRBV10-3	TRBJ2-1	TRBD1	TGTGCCATCAGTCCGGACAGGGAATACAATGAGCAGTTCTTC	CAISPDREYNEQFF
NA	TRBV9	TRBJ2-3	NA	TGTGCCAGCAGCGTATCCCCAGGGGCGGGAGCCAAAGATACGCAGTATTTT	CASSVSPGAGAKDTQYF
NA	TRBV2	TRBJ2-7	TRBD2	TGTGCCAGCAGTGAAGGGGTAGCGGGAGGGACCGAGCAGTACTTC	CASSEGVAGGTEQYF
once	TRBV4-3	TRBJ2-1	NA	TGCGCCAGCAGCCTGTTTCGGGGAGGTAATGAGCAGTTCTTC	CASSLFRGGNEQFF
NA	TRBV7-2	TRBJ2-7	TRBD2	TGTGCCAGCAGCCATCGGGGAAGAGCGGGAGGTGCCTACGAGCAGTACTTC	CASSHRGRAGGAYEQYF
NA	TRBV7-9	TRBJ2-1	NA	TGTGCCAGCAGCTTAGTCCTATTTGGTCTTCACAATGAGCAGTTCTTC	CASSLVLFGLHNEQFF
NA	TRBV4-2	TRBJ1-4	NA	TGTGCCAGCAGCCAAGAATTATATGAAAAACTGTTTTTT	CASSQELYEKLFF
once	TRBV28	TRBJ1-2	NA	TGTGCCATCCAGAGAGGGAACTATGGCTACACCTTC	CAIQRGNYGYTF
NA	TRBV19	TRBJ2-2	TRBD2	TGTGCCAGTAGTATTATCCTAGCGGGAGGGCGGAACACCGGGGAGCTGTTTTTT	CASSIILAGGRNTGELFF